This is a list of T cell receptor beta chains from one sample in a study of blood T cell repertoires in COVID-19. Using immunoSEQ multiplex PCR, the repertoire was profiled, and TCRdb retains in-frame clones only, with some absent. The sample contains 200,000 to 300,000 clones, 88% of which appear only once. The sample taken for sequencing was peripheral blood. These receptors came from a man in his sixties who had recovered from COVID-19. CDR3s include the opening cysteine and the closing phenylalanine or tryptophan. Fields, in order: J gene, D gene, clone size, V gene, CDR3 protein, CDR3 DNA. A D gene is named only where the DNA matches it firmly. Clone size, where shown, is once, few, many, or a class for clones that have expanded.

TRBJ2-7,TRBD1,NA,TRBV5-1,CASSPGQGLHYEQYF,TGCGCCAGCAGCCCAGGACAGGGCCTTCACTACGAGCAGTACTTC
TRBJ2-5,NA,NA,TRBV5-8,CASQGQLGAMAQYF,TGTGCCAGTCAAGGGCAGTTGGGGGCGATGGCCCAGTACTTC
TRBJ1-6,NA,NA,TRBV14,CASYDSLNSPLHF,TGTGCCAGCTACGACAGCTTGAATTCACCCCTCCACTTT
TRBJ2-1,NA,NA,TRBV5-1,CASSPGRRGNYNEQFF,TGCGCCAGCAGCCCCGGACGGAGGGGTAACTACAATGAGCAGTTCTTC
TRBJ1-6,NA,NA,TRBV5-1,CASSVGDISYNSPLHF,TGCGCCAGCAGCGTAGGGGACATCTCCTATAATTCACCCCTCCACTTT
TRBJ1-6,NA,NA,TRBV6-5,CASSSGRFNSPLHF,TGTGCCAGCAGTTCCGGGAGATTTAATTCACCCCTCCACTTT
TRBJ2-3,TRBD2,NA,TRBV30,CAWSVRRGGGLTDTQYF,TGTGCCTGGAGTGTTCGGCGGGGGGGAGGGTTAACAGATACGCAGTATTTT
TRBJ1-6,TRBD1,NA,TRBV9,CASSAETGSYSPLHF,TGTGCCAGCAGCGCGGAGACAGGGTCATACTCACCCCTCCACTTT
TRBJ2-7,TRBD2,NA,TRBV6-2/TRBV6-3,CASSPKGAGRSYEQYF,TGTGCCAGCAGCCCCAAGGGAGCGGGGAGATCCTACGAGCAGTACTTC
TRBJ2-2,TRBD1,NA,TRBV7-2,CASSLTGTGKTGELFF,TGTGCCAGCAGCTTAACCGGGACAGGGAAAACCGGGGAGCTGTTTTTT
TRBJ1-5,TRBD1,NA,TRBV12-5,CASGSIAGGNGNQPQHF,TGTGCTAGTGGTTCTATCGCAGGGGGCAATGGCAATCAGCCCCAGCATTTT
TRBJ2-7,TRBD1,NA,TRBV11-3,CASSPRQGSSYEQYF,TGTGCCAGCAGCCCAAGACAGGGGAGCTCCTACGAGCAGTACTTC
TRBJ1-5,NA,NA,TRBV6-5,CASRKGQGSQPQHF,TGTGCCAGCAGAAAGGGCCAAGGGAGTCAGCCCCAGCATTTT
TRBJ1-1,NA,once,TRBV2,CASSEALQGRLGNTEAFF,TGTGCCAGCAGTGAAGCGCTTCAGGGCCGCTTGGGGAACACTGAAGCTTTCTTT
TRBJ2-4,TRBD2,NA,TRBV5-4,CASSLATSGGQNIQYF,TGTGCCAGCAGCTTGGCGACTAGCGGGGGACAAAACATTCAGTACTTC
TRBJ2-1,NA,NA,TRBV6-5,CASSYSLVYEQFF,TGTGCCAGCAGTTACTCTCTAGTATATGAGCAGTTCTTC
TRBJ2-2,NA,NA,TRBV6-5,CASSSFDRAGGELFF,TGTGCCAGCAGTTCCTTCGACAGGGCGGGAGGGGAGCTGTTTTTT
TRBJ2-7,NA,NA,TRBV7-9,CASSSAGHSYEQYF,TGTGCCAGCAGCTCGGCAGGGCATAGCTACGAGCAGTACTTC
TRBJ2-2,NA,NA,TRBV6-2/TRBV6-3,CASSPGRNTGELFF,TGTGCCAGCAGTCCAGGCCGGAACACCGGGGAGCTGTTTTTT
TRBJ1-5,NA,NA,TRBV6-6,CASSYAREYSNQPQHF,TGTGCCAGCAGTTACGCGAGGGAATATAGCAATCAGCCCCAGCATTTT
TRBJ1-2,TRBD1,NA,TRBV5-5,CASSLGTGNYGYTF,TGTGCCAGCAGCTTGGGGACAGGGAACTATGGCTACACCTTC
TRBJ1-5,TRBD1,NA,TRBV19,CASSRQGPNQPQHF,TGTGCCAGTAGCCGACAGGGGCCGAATCAGCCCCAGCATTTT
TRBJ2-1,TRBD2,NA,TRBV7-3,CASSSSGDGVDEQFF,TGTGCCAGCAGCTCTAGCGGGGATGGCGTCGATGAGCAGTTCTTC
TRBJ2-5,TRBD2,NA,TRBV6-5,CASSFRGGTQYF,TGTGCCAGCAGTTTCCGGGGGGGGACCCAGTACTTC
TRBJ2-7,TRBD1,NA,TRBV6-6,CASSYVDRSYEQYF,TGTGCCAGCAGTTACGTGGACAGGTCCTACGAGCAGTACTTC
TRBJ2-3,NA,NA,TRBV3-1/TRBV3-2,CASSQDGEGTGIRGTQYF,TGTGCCAGCAGCCAAGATGGCGAAGGGACTGGCATTCGTGGTACGCAGTATTTT
TRBJ2-1,NA,NA,TRBV13,CASSPEAGEQFF,TGTGCCAGCAGCCCCGAGGCGGGTGAGCAGTTCTTC
TRBJ1-4,TRBD1,NA,TRBV5-1,CASSLRTGGGEKLFF,TGCGCCAGCAGCTTGAGGACAGGGGGTGGTGAAAAACTGTTTTTT
TRBJ1-5,NA,NA,TRBV9,CASSAGQANQPQHF,TGTGCCAGCAGCGCCGGACAAGCCAATCAGCCCCAGCATTTT
TRBJ1-3,NA,NA,TRBV6-1,CASSEGRELNTIYF,TGTGCCAGCAGTGAAGGCAGGGAATTGAACACCATATATTTT
TRBJ2-5,TRBD1,NA,TRBV15,CATSRMDRGDGETQYF,TGTGCCACCAGCAGAATGGACAGGGGTGACGGGGAGACCCAGTACTTC
TRBJ1-1,NA,once,TRBV11-2,CASQKAFF,TGTGCCTCCCAGAAAGCTTTCTTT
TRBJ2-3,TRBD2,NA,TRBV5-6,CASTGTGGGTDTQYF,TGTGCCAGCACCGGAACCGGGGGGGGCACAGATACGCAGTATTTT
TRBJ2-7,TRBD1,NA,TRBV6-6,CASSRNPGQVLRTYEQYF,TGTGCCAGCAGTCGAAACCCGGGACAGGTTTTAAGGACCTACGAGCAGTACTTC
TRBJ2-1,NA,NA,TRBV9,CASSVAGKTYNEQFF,TGTGCCAGCAGCGTAGCGGGGAAGACCTACAATGAGCAGTTCTTC
TRBJ2-3,TRBD2,NA,TRBV7-7,CASSLGTNDGTQYF,TGTGCCAGCAGCTTGGGGACTAACGATGGTACGCAGTATTTT
TRBJ1-3,TRBD1,NA,TRBV15,CATSRDRTGGNTIYF,TGTGCCACCAGCAGAGATAGGACAGGTGGAAACACCATATATTTT
TRBJ1-1,TRBD1,NA,TRBV6-6,CASKGQEKNTEAFF,TGTGCCAGCAAAGGACAGGAAAAGAACACTGAAGCTTTCTTT
TRBJ1-5,TRBD1,once,TRBV3-1/TRBV3-2,CASSRGQGASQPQHF,TGTGCCAGCAGCCGCGGACAGGGGGCGAGCCAGCCCCAGCATTTT
TRBJ2-4,TRBD1,NA,TRBV9,CASSVGTGLPAKNIQYF,TGTGCCAGCAGCGTAGGGACAGGCCTCCCAGCCAAAAACATTCAGTACTTC